The rows below give T cell receptor beta chains drawn from one sample of a study of cytomegalovirus exposure and HLA in healthy donors. Produced via immunoSEQ multiplex PCR; TCRdb's table is partial and in-frame only. The table lists 200,000 to 250,000 clones, around 86% of them singletons. Specimen: PBMCs. The source is a woman between 18 and 29 years old in good health and CMV-seropositive. The CDR3 runs from the conserved cysteine through the conserved F or W. D genes are given only for firm matches.

TRBV11-2,NA,14,TRBJ1-1,CASSFRGVDTEAFF
TRBV5-1,NA,13,TRBJ2-5,CASSWTIEETQYF
TRBV6-6,NA,13,TRBJ1-5,CASSAGSNQPQHF
TRBV29-1,NA,14,TRBJ2-1,CSVRFGRENNEQFF
TRBV2,NA,14,TRBJ2-3,CASKEDGSTDTQYF
TRBV5-1,NA,15,TRBJ2-1,CASSFKQGSYNEQFF
TRBV5-1,TRBD1,14,TRBJ2-3,CASSYGQEGDTQYF
TRBV5-4,NA,15,TRBJ2-5,CASSPQRAAQETQYF
TRBV7-9,TRBD1,15,TRBJ1-1,CASSSGTGVNTEAFF
TRBV14,NA,15,TRBJ2-3,CASSQAWQGFDTQYF
TRBV7-9,NA,13,TRBJ2-7,CASSADRSYEQYF
TRBV28,TRBD1,17,TRBJ1-2,CATFDLGQGVSNYGYTF
TRBV27,NA,12,TRBJ2-2,CASSLRSGELFF
TRBV5-1,NA,15,TRBJ2-5,CASSLESQGKETQYF
TRBV10-1,NA,14,TRBJ2-1,CASSHPSGSHEQFF
TRBV28,TRBD2,15,TRBJ2-7,CASFPSSGDSYEQYF
TRBV29-1,TRBD1,11,TRBJ1-2,CSVEPGTGRTF
TRBV28,TRBD1,12,TRBJ2-7,CASTSSRDRQYF
TRBV27,NA,15,TRBJ2-5,CASSLMGTNQETQYF
TRBV9,TRBD1,14,TRBJ1-4,CASSVEGANEKLFF
TRBV7-8,TRBD2,14,TRBJ2-5,CASSLLRELETQYF
TRBV6-5,TRBD1,13,TRBJ1-2,CASSLRDRGGYTF
TRBV11-1,TRBD1,13,TRBJ2-7,CASSTRGPYEQYF
TRBV28,TRBD1,11,TRBJ1-1,CASSGQDPTSF
TRBV12-5,NA,14,TRBJ1-1,CASALGGTNTEAFF
TRBV9,NA,16,TRBJ1-2,CASSVALAATNYGYTF
TRBV13,TRBD2,18,TRBJ2-3,CASSLTSGRVAGTDTQYF
TRBV30,NA,11,TRBJ1-1,CAWTQGTEAFF
TRBV6-6,TRBD1,13,TRBJ1-1,CASRDRAFTEAFF
TRBV4-1,TRBD1,18,TRBJ2-7,CASSQEVVRDSGAYEQYF
TRBV6-4,TRBD1,16,TRBJ2-5,CASSDPGQARREAQYF
TRBV4-1,TRBD2,20,TRBJ2-7,CASSQFRPDSLSGIAHEQYF
TRBV28,TRBD1,15,TRBJ2-7,CASREGQGSPYEQYF
TRBV30,TRBD1,15,TRBJ2-3,CAWSGGDSSTDTQYF
TRBV11-2,NA,13,TRBJ2-1,CASSRAQVDEQFF
TRBV27,NA,16,TRBJ2-1,CASSLSSLAARYEQFF
TRBV19,TRBD1,13,TRBJ1-4,CATIGQGYEKLFF
TRBV9,TRBD1,14,TRBJ2-5,CASSAGQGRETQYF
TRBV5-1,TRBD1,17,TRBJ2-7,CASSRSSGTAIPFEQYF
TRBV9,TRBD2,15,TRBJ2-2,CASSVVSSGGGELFF
TRBV6-1,TRBD1,13,TRBJ1-1,CASSVTGRTEAFF
TRBV5-4,TRBD2,15,TRBJ2-1,CASSSPGLGTNEQFF
TRBV27,TRBD1,14,TRBJ1-1,CASSLRTGLTEAFF
TRBV11-2,NA,14,TRBJ1-1,CASSARRGNTEAFF
TRBV23-1,TRBD2,16,TRBJ2-7,CASSQRTQRERYEQYF
TRBV28,NA,15,TRBJ1-5,CASSFLTGYNQPQHF
TRBV28,TRBD1,12,TRBJ1-2,CASSTGGYGYTF
TRBV7-9,TRBD2,16,TRBJ2-1,CASSLSGGGSYNEQFF
TRBV7-9,TRBD2,15,TRBJ2-7,CASSLGGRDYYEQYF
TRBV10-3,TRBD1,15,TRBJ2-7,CAISESRLTGDEQYF
TRBV7-3,NA,16,TRBJ2-4,CASSCGASLAKNIQYF
TRBV30,TRBD2,16,TRBJ2-1,CAWSPRETSAYNEQFF
TRBV27,TRBD1,17,TRBJ1-2,CASTSWRQGFDLYGYTF
TRBV9,NA,17,TRBJ2-1,CASSVATRTSSYNEQFF
TRBV4-1,TRBD2,15,TRBJ2-5,CASSRASGYQETQYF
TRBV4-1,TRBD2,17,TRBJ2-4,CASSLGTSGSKGNIQYF